What follows is one T cell receptor beta chain and its context. Its target is unknown. TCRdb ran MiXCR on the PCR reads. Of some 30,000 clones in the sample, more than 3.5% are singletons; the top ten hold roughly 21%. This specimen comes from a study of metastatic and nonmetastatic thyroid tumors. Study as a whole: Repertoire comparisons spanned blood and tumor or nodule tissue from malignant and benign thyroid patients. Study outcomes and limitations: Benign nodules reportedly had significantly lower TCR beta diversity than malignant thyroid tumors in blood and tumor.

Thyroid surgery was preceded by no treatment in any patient. Material for sequencing was blood. The receptor was derived from a female donor with papillary thyroid cancer or a benign thyroid nodule (not recorded which). Some clones in this sample may be carry-over from other donors' samples.

The CDR3 DNA sequence: TGTGCCAGCAGCTTAAATCCTCTAGCAACTAATGAAAAACTGTTTTTT. Translated: CASSLNPLATNEKLFF. The genes are TRBV7-2 and TRBJ1-4; the D is unclear. Trimming left V 2 bases short and J 0 bases short, with 10 bases between. In germline, CDR1 is SGHTA, CDR2 FQGNSA. This CDR3 spans 16 amino acids.